This is a list of T cell receptor beta chains from one sample in a study of vaccination and CD4 T cells after COVID-19. No antigens are known for them. TCRdb ran MiXCR on the PCR reads and lists one entry per CDR3 protein. The sample consists of about 8,400 distinct CDR3 sequences, 35% to 55% of them appearing once. Specimen: CD4+ T cells from blood, cultured in vitro. Every receptor here comes from a human donor in good health. Both conserved end residues are part of each CDR3. Each record gives: D gene, CDR3 length, J gene, clone size, V gene, CDR3 protein, CDR3 DNA. D genes are given only for firm matches. Size is stated for part of the rows, as once, few or many counts, or as a class when the clone is expanded.

D: NA
length: 14
J: TRBJ2-5
size: few
V: TRBV20-1
CDR3: CSARDDTFGETQYF
DNA: TGCAGTGCTAGAGATGACACGTTCGGGGAGACCCAGTACTTC

D: NA
length: 14
J: TRBJ2-3
size: NA
V: TRBV19
CDR3: CASSYKHGPYTQYF
DNA: TGTGCCAGTAGCTATAAACACGGCCCGTATACGCAGTATTTT

D: NA
length: 11
J: TRBJ2-1
size: once
V: TRBV5-5
CDR3: CASSYTGGQFF
DNA: TGTGCCAGCAGCTACACGGGGGGCCAGTTCTTC

D: TRBD2
length: 13
J: TRBJ2-5
size: NA
V: TRBV10-3
CDR3: CAISWTSEETQYF
DNA: TGTGCCATCAGTTGGACTAGCGAAGAGACCCAGTACTTC

D: NA
length: 16
J: TRBJ1-1
size: NA
V: TRBV5-5
CDR3: CASSLNGATQGTEAFF
DNA: TGTGCCAGCAGCTTGAATGGGGCGACCCAGGGAACTGAAGCTTTCTTT

D: NA
length: 15
J: TRBJ1-1
size: NA
V: TRBV11-2
CDR3: CASSRGRVGNTEAFF
DNA: TGTGCCAGCAGCCGGGGAAGGGTCGGGAACACTGAAGCTTTCTTT

D: NA
length: 14
J: TRBJ1-6
size: few
V: TRBV25-1
CDR3: CASSEGTANSPLHF
DNA: TGTGCCAGCAGTGAGGGGACTGCCAATTCACCCCTCCACTTT

D: NA
length: 17
J: TRBJ1-5
size: NA
V: TRBV6-1
CDR3: CASSEVRDPRSNQPQHF
DNA: TGTGCCAGCAGTGAAGTCAGGGACCCACGGAGCAATCAGCCCCAGCATTTT

D: NA
length: 11
J: TRBJ1-4
size: NA
V: TRBV28
CDR3: CASSLSRDRVF
DNA: TGTGCCAGCAGTTTATCAAGAGACCGGGTTTTT

D: NA
length: 12
J: TRBJ1-1
size: NA
V: TRBV6-1
CDR3: CASSEQIGGAFF
DNA: TGTGCCAGCAGTGAACAGATCGGAGGAGCTTTCTTT

D: NA
length: 16
J: TRBJ2-1
size: NA
V: TRBV20-1
CDR3: CSTPAGGGISYNEQFF
DNA: TGCAGTACTCCCGCTGGGGGAGGTATCTCCTACAATGAGCAGTTCTTC

D: TRBD2
length: 16
J: TRBJ2-7
size: few
V: TRBV7-6
CDR3: CASSPMTSGSVYEQYF
DNA: TGTGCCAGCAGCCCAATGACTAGCGGGTCGGTCTACGAGCAGTACTTC

D: NA
length: 15
J: TRBJ1-5
size: few
V: TRBV7-8
CDR3: CASSLAGFSNQPQHF
DNA: TGTGCCAGCAGCTTAGCAGGGTTCAGCAATCAGCCCCAGCATTTT

D: TRBD1
length: 13
J: TRBJ1-5
size: NA
V: TRBV12-3/TRBV12-4
CDR3: CASRTGEGQPQHF
DNA: TGTGCCAGCAGGACAGGGGAAGGTCAGCCCCAGCATTTT

D: NA
length: 14
J: TRBJ1-1
size: NA
V: TRBV7-9
CDR3: CASSVAGSNTEAFF
DNA: TGTGCCAGCAGTGTTGCGGGTTCGAACACTGAAGCTTTCTTT

D: NA
length: 13
J: TRBJ2-7
size: few
V: TRBV12-3/TRBV12-4
CDR3: CASSFATGREQYF
DNA: TGTGCCAGCAGTTTCGCCACAGGCCGCGAGCAGTACTTC

D: TRBD2
length: 17
J: TRBJ2-3
size: few
V: TRBV7-2
CDR3: CASSLDASGGLINTQYF
DNA: TGTGCCAGCAGCTTGGATGCTAGCGGGGGGCTTATAAATACGCAGTATTTT